This T cell receptor (beta chain) was identified during a study of long-term antiretroviral therapy in people with HIV. Germline CDR1 WSHSY, CDR2 SAAADI. V lost 3 bases and J 3 bases, leaving 30 bases between the germline ends. The CDR3 totals 21 residues. Researchers report immunoSEQ v3.0 was run at survey level. Using immunoSEQ multiplex PCR, the repertoire was profiled, and TCRdb retains in-frame clones only, with some absent. Altogether some 21,000 clones are present, roughly 84% being singletons, with the ten largest covering around 8.6%. Whole-study findings and limits: Comparison with controls showed narrower CDR3 length ranges in HIV repertoires. Unavailable data included ART adherence, viral resistance and therapy changes (switches in treatment).

Comment on this clone: Its antigen is still unknown.

The genes are TRBV10-2 and TRBJ2-1; D may correspond to TRBD1 or TRBD2 (5 bases each). This TCR was sampled from a man aged 18 to 29 with HIV. Sequencing was performed on unsorted PBMCs, taken 0.2 years before starting antiretroviral therapy. The CDR3 region is CASSDPRDQIKSASYYNEQFF. DNA for the CDR3: TGCGCCAGCAGTGACCCCCGGGACCAGATAAAGAGCGCCTCCTACTACAATGAGCAGTTCTTC.